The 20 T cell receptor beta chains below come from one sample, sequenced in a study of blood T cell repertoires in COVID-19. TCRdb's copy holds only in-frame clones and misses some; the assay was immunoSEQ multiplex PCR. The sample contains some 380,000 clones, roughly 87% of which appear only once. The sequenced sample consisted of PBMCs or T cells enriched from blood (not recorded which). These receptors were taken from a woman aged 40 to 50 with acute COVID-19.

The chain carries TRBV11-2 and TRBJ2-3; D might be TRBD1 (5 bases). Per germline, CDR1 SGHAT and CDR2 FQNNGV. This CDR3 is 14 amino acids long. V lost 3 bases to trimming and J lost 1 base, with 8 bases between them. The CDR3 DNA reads TGTGCCAGCAGCTTCACAGGTCGCACAGATACGCAGTATTTT. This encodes CASSFTGRTDTQYF.

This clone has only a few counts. CDR3 DNA: TGTGCCTGGAGTCCGAGACAGACAGGGGGAAGTGGCTACACCTTC. This translates into CAWSPRQTGGSGYTF. The chain couples TRBV30 to TRBJ1-2, with 9 bases fitting TRBD1. The CDR3 runs 15 residues. The germline V gene encodes CDR1 GTSNPN and CDR2 SVGIG (reference sequence). V shed 2 bases, J shed 7 bases, and the junction held 11 bases outside the gene matches.

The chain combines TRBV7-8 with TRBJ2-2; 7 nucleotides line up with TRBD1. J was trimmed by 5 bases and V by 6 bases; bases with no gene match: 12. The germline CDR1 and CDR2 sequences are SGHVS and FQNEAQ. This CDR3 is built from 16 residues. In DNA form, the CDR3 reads TGTGCCAGCAGACAAACAGGGGCAACGGGGACCGGGGAGCTGTTTTTT. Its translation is CASRQTGATGTGELFF.

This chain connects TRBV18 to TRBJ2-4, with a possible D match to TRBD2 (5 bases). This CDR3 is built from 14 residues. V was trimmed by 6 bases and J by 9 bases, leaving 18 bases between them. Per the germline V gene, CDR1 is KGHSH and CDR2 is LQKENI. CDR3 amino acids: CASSPGTVEAIQYF. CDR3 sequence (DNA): TGTGCCAGCTCGCCAGGAACAGTGGAGGCCATTCAGTACTTC.

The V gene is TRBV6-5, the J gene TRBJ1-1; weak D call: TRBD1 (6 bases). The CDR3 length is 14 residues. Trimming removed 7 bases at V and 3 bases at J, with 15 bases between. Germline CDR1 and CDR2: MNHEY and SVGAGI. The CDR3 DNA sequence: TGTGCCAGCATCAAAAAGGGGGGGCACACTGAAGCTTTCTTT. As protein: CASIKKGGHTEAFF.

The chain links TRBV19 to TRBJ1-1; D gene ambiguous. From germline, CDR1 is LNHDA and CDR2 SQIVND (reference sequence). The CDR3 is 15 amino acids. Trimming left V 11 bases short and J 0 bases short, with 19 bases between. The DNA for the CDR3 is TGTGCCGCCAGTACTCCGGGCGGGGTGAACACTGAAGCTTTCTTT. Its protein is CAASTPGGVNTEAFF.

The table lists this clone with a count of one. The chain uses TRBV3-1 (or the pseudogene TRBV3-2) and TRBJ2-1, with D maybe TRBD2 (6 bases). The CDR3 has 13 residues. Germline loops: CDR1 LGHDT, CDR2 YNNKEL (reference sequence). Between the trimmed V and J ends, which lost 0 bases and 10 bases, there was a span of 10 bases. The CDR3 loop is CASSQDRRGEQFF. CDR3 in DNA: TGTGCCAGCAGCCAAGATAGGCGGGGAGAGCAGTTCTTC.

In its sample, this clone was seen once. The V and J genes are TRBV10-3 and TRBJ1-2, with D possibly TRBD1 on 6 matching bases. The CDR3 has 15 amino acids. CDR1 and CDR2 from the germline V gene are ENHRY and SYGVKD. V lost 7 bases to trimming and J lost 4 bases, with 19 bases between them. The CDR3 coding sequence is TGTGCCATCACCCCGGACAGTAACTCCCTCTATGGCTACACCTTC. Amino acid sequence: CAITPDSNSLYGYTF.

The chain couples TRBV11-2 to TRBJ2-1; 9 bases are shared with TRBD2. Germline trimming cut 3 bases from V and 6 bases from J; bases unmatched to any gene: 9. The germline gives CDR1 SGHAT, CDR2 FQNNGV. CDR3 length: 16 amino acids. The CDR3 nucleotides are TGTGCCAGCAGCTTCCGCGGGGGGGCATTCGGCAATGAGCAGTTCTTC. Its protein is CASSFRGGAFGNEQFF.

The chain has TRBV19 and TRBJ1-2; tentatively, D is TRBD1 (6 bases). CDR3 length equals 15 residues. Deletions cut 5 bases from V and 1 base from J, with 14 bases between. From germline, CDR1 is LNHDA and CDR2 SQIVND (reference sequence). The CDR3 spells CASSVPGQLNYGYTF. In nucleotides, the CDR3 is TGTGCCAGTAGTGTTCCGGGACAACTTAACTATGGCTACACCTTC. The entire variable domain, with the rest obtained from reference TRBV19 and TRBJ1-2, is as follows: DGGITQSPKYLFRKEGQNVTLSCEQNLNHDAMYWYRQDPGQGLRLIYYSQIVNDFQKGDIAEGYSVSREKKESFPLTVTSAQKNPTAFYLCASSVPGQLNYGYTFGSGTRLTVV.

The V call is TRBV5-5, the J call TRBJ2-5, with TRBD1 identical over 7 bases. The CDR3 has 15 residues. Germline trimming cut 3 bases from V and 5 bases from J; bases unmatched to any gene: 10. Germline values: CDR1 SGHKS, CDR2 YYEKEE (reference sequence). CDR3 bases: TGTGCCAGCAGCTCGCCCCTCGTACAGGGGGAGACCCAGTACTTC. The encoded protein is CASSSPLVQGETQYF.

CDR3 sequence: CASSEPTGLTDTQYF. The CDR3 DNA is TGTGCCAGCAGTGAGCCGACAGGGCTAACAGATACGCAGTATTTT. V usage is TRBV6-1 and J usage is TRBJ2-3; 7 bases line up with TRBD1. The CDR3 is 15 amino acids. J lost 3 bases, V lost 3 bases, and 6 bases had no gene match. Germline V gene data show CDR1 as MNHNS and CDR2 as SASEGT.

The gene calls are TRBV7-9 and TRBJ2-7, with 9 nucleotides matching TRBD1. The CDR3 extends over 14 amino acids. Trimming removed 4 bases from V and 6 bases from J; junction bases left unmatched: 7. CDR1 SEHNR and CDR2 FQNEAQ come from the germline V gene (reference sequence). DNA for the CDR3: TGTGCCAGCAGCTGGGGACAGGGAGTCTCCGAGCAGTACTTC. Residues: CASSWGQGVSEQYF.

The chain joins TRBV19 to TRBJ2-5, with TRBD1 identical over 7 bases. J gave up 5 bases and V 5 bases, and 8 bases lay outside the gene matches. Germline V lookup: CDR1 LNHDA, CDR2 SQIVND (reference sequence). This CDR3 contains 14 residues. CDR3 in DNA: TGTGCCAGTAGTTCCGGGGCCAGGGGGGAGACCCAGTACTTC. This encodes CASSSGARGETQYF.

The CDR3 DNA is TGTGCCTGGAGATACCCGGGACAGGGTCCCTACGGCTACACCTTC. This codes for CAWRYPGQGPYGYTF. J is TRBJ1-2 and V is TRBV30; 9 nucleotides align to TRBD1. The length of the CDR3 is 15 residues. J was trimmed by 8 bases and V by 3 bases; bases with no gene match: 13. CDR1 is GTSNPN, CDR2 SVGIG, per germline (reference sequence).

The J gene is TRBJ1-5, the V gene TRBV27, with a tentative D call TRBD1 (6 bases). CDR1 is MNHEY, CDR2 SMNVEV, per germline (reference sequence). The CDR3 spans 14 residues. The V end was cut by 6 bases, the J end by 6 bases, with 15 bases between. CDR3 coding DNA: TGTGCCAGCAGGGGTCTGGGGGCAGGTCAGCCCCAGCATTTT. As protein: CASRGLGAGQPQHF.

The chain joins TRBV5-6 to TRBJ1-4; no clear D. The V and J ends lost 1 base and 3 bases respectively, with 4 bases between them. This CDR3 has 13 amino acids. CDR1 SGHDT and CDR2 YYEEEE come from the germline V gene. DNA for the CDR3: TGTGCCAGCAGCTTGACGGCTAATGAAAAACTGTTTTTT. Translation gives CASSLTANEKLFF.

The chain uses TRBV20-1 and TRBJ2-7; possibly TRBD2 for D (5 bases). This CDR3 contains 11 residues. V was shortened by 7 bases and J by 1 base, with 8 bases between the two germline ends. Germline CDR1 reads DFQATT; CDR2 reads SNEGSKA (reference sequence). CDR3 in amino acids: CSVGVSYEQYF. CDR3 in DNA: TGCAGTGTCGGGGTATCCTACGAGCAGTACTTC.

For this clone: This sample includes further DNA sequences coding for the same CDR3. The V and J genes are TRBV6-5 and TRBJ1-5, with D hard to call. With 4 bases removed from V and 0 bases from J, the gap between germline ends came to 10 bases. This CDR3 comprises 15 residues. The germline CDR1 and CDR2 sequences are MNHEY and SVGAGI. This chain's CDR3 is CASSSGGYSNQPQHF. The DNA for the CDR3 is TGTGCCAGCAGTTCGGGAGGGTATAGCAATCAGCCCCAGCATTTT.

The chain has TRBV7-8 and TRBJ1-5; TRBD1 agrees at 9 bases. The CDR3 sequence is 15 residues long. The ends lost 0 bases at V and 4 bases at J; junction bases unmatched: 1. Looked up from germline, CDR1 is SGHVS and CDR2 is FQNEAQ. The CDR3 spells CASSLAGTGNQPQHF. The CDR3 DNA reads TGTGCCAGCAGCTTAGCTGGGACAGGGAATCAGCCCCAGCATTTT.